The rows below give T cell receptor beta chains drawn from one sample of a study of T-cell reconstitution after alpha-beta-depleted transplantation in children. In TCRdb, the PCR reads were re-called with MiXCR into one record per CDR3 protein. The sample comprises 800,000 to 1,000,000 distinct CDR3 sequences, around 30% of which are singletons, and over 25% rests with the top ten. This material consisted of PBMCs, mostly from graft donor cells, taken 360 days after TCRalphabeta/CD19-depleted stem cell transplant. Every receptor here comes from a boy under two years old who had a stem cell transplant for SCID, so the T cells may come from the graft donor. Each CDR3 is given with its conserved first and last residue. The D gene is left open where the match is weak. Clone size is shown for a subset of rows, as once, few, many or a class of expanded clone.

D,size,J,length,V,DNA,CDR3
TRBD2,few,TRBJ2-7,16,TRBV4-2,TGTGCCAGCAGCCAAGTCCATCATAGCGGGGGCCGGGAGCAGTACTTC,CASSQVHHSGGREQYF
.,.,TRBJ2-6,18,TRBV11-2,TGTGCCAGCAGCTTAGTGGGCAGGGTGAAGTCTGGGGCCAACGTCCTGACTTTC,CASSLVGRVKSGANVLTF
.,few,TRBJ1-2,17,TRBV24-1,TGTGCCACCAGTGACGGGGGGCTTGGCAGGGAGAGTCATGGCTACACCTTC,CATSDGGLGRESHGYTF
.,.,TRBJ2-1,20,TRBV4-2,TGTGCCAGCAGCCAAGATTATATTGGTCAGACACTCCGCTCCTACAATGAGCAGTTCTTC,CASSQDYIGQTLRSYNEQFF
.,many,TRBJ2-3,15,TRBV12-3/TRBV12-4,TGTGCCAGCAGTACCGGGGGCCTCGGCACAGATACGCAGTATTTT,CASSTGGLGTDTQYF
TRBD1,.,TRBJ2-7,14,TRBV3-1,TGTGCCAGCAGCCCGATGACAGGGCAGAACGAGCAGTACTTC,CASSPMTGQNEQYF
.,few,TRBJ2-4,13,TRBV6-5,TGTGCCAGCAGGGCTACATGGACAGACATTCAGTACTTC,CASRATWTDIQYF
.,.,TRBJ1-1,15,TRBV12-3/TRBV12-4,TGTGCCAGCAGTCCCAGGGTGGCCATGAACACTGAAGCTTTCTTT,CASSPRVAMNTEAFF
TRBD1,.,TRBJ2-7,14,TRBV20-1,TGCAGTGCTAGACAACAGGGGTCGGGCTACGAGCAGTACTTC,CSARQQGSGYEQYF
.,.,TRBJ1-5,14,TRBV5-5,TGTGCCAGCAGCTTTTATAATGGGGATCAGCCCCAGCATTTT,CASSFYNGDQPQHF
.,.,TRBJ2-7,15,TRBV5-1,TGCGCCAGCAGCTTGGAGGGCAGGCCTCGGGGGGAGCAGTACTTC,CASSLEGRPRGEQYF
.,.,TRBJ2-3,17,TRBV4-1,TGCGCCAGCAGCCAAGGGACTATCGCGGGTAGCACAGATACGCAGTATTTT,CASSQGTIAGSTDTQYF
.,few,TRBJ2-7,14,TRBV5-1,TGCGCCAGCAGCCCTAACGAGGCCTCCTACGAGCAGTACTTC,CASSPNEASYEQYF
.,.,TRBJ1-1,13,TRBV5-1,TGCGCCAGCAGCTCAGTCGGGAACACTGAAGCTTTCTTT,CASSSVGNTEAFF
.,.,TRBJ2-1,15,TRBV5-1,TGCGCCAGCAGCCCGACCTCGACAGGTTACAATGAGCAGTTCTTC,CASSPTSTGYNEQFF
.,few,TRBJ1-2,10,TRBV29-1,TGCAGCGTCGCAGGCCAGGGCTACACCTTC,CSVAGQGYTF
TRBD1,.,TRBJ1-1,15,TRBV11-2,TGTGCCAGCAGACCGACAGGGATTGGGGACACTGAAGCTTTCTTT,CASRPTGIGDTEAFF
TRBD1,.,TRBJ1-2,16,TRBV15,TGTGCCACCAGCGAGGGGACAGGGGCCTTTAGGGGTGGCTACACCTTC,CATSEGTGAFRGGYTF
.,.,TRBJ1-5,13,TRBV3-1,TGTGCCAGCAGCCCCTGGGACCGCCAGCCCCAGCATTTT,CASSPWDRQPQHF
.,.,TRBJ2-5,15,TRBV5-1,TGCGCCAGCAGCTTGGTCCCTGGCGGGGGCGAGACCCAGTACTTC,CASSLVPGGGETQYF
.,many,TRBJ2-1,15,TRBV7-9,TGTGCCAGCAGCTTAGGATGGGGGACCAACAATGAGCAGTTCTTC,CASSLGWGTNNEQFF
.,.,TRBJ1-5,15,TRBV20-1,TGCAGTGCTAGAGACCCAGGGTATAGCAATCAGCCCCAGCATTTT,CSARDPGYSNQPQHF
TRBD2,.,TRBJ2-7,18,TRBV20-1,TGCAGTGCTAGAGTGAAGAGTTGGGGACTACCTTTCCCCTACGAGCAGTACTTC,CSARVKSWGLPFPYEQYF
.,once,TRBJ1-2,16,TRBV7-8,TGTGCCAGCAGCTTAACCCCGGACTCTCTTAACTATGGCTACACCTTC,CASSLTPDSLNYGYTF
.,many,TRBJ2-7,17,TRBV14,TGTGCCAGCAGCCAAGATTGGGGAGGGGGCGCACAGTACGAGCAGTACTTC,CASSQDWGGGAQYEQYF
.,few,TRBJ2-3,12,TRBV29-1,TGCAGCGTTCTTAAGAGCACAGATACGCAGTATTTT,CSVLKSTDTQYF
TRBD1,.,TRBJ2-7,15,TRBV9,TGTGCCAGCAGCGTCTCCGGGACAGGGAGCTACGAGCAGTACTTC,CASSVSGTGSYEQYF
.,few,TRBJ2-3,12,TRBV20-1,TGCAGTGCTAGGGTGATTACAGATACGCAGTATTTT,CSARVITDTQYF
.,few,TRBJ1-6,13,TRBV5-1,TGCGCCAGCAGCTTGGACGGGGTAGGGCCCCTCCACTTT,CASSLDGVGPLHF
.,few,TRBJ2-7,15,TRBV4-3,TGCGCCAGCAGCCAAGGTGTACAGATTTCCTACGAGCAGTACTTC,CASSQGVQISYEQYF
TRBD2,few,TRBJ2-3,16,TRBV5-6,TGTGCCAGCAGCCGCTCCTACTGGGGGGGGGCAGATACGCAGTATTTT,CASSRSYWGGADTQYF
.,.,TRBJ1-2,13,TRBV30,TGTGCCTGGACCGCACAGGGATGGACTGGCTACACCTTC,CAWTAQGWTGYTF
.,few,TRBJ2-2,15,TRBV5-1,TGCGCCAGCAGCTTAGACAGGTTGAAGACCGGGGAGCTGTTTTTT,CASSLDRLKTGELFF
.,few,TRBJ1-4,14,TRBV5-1,TGCGCCAGCAGCCGAGGGTCAACTAATGAAAAACTGTTTTTT,CASSRGSTNEKLFF
.,.,TRBJ1-2,14,TRBV10-3,TGTGCCATCAGTGAGTCCCGGACAAGCCATGGCTACACCTTC,CAISESRTSHGYTF
.,once,TRBJ2-3,15,TRBV4-1,TGCGCCAGCAGCCAAGATCTAGCGCCGCTAGATACGCAGTATTTT,CASSQDLAPLDTQYF
.,few,TRBJ2-7,14,TRBV29-1,TGCAGCGTTGAGGTAGGGGGGAGGTCCTACGAGCAGTACTTC,CSVEVGGRSYEQYF
TRBD1,.,TRBJ2-3,15,TRBV6-1,TGTGCCAGCAGCCGACAGGGAAAAGGAACAGATACGCAGTATTTT,CASSRQGKGTDTQYF
.,.,TRBJ1-1,14,TRBV6-1,TGTGCCAGCAGTCGGTATGTGGGGGACACTGAAGCTTTCTTT,CASSRYVGDTEAFF
.,few,TRBJ2-1,13,TRBV10-3,TGTGCCATCAGTGACCCTGGGGGTAATGAGCAGTTCTTC,CAISDPGGNEQFF
TRBD2,.,TRBJ2-3,18,TRBV18,TGTGCCAGCTCACCACAGCTCAGACTAGCGGGGGGTCGAGATACGCAGTATTTT,CASSPQLRLAGGRDTQYF
.,few,TRBJ2-3,17,TRBV20-1,TGCTGTGCTAGATCCCCACATTTCAGGGCCGGCACAGATACGCAGTATTTT,CCARSPHFRAGTDTQYF
TRBD2,.,TRBJ2-1,16,TRBV11-2,TGTGCCAGCAGCTTAGTCACCCAGCGGGGGGTGAATGAGCAGTTCTTC,CASSLVTQRGVNEQFF
TRBD2,.,TRBJ2-4,15,TRBV29-1,TGCAGCGTTGAAGATGCGGGGGGTACCAAAAACATTCAGTACTTC,CSVEDAGGTKNIQYF
.,.,TRBJ2-5,14,TRBV18,TGTGCCAGCTCATCCTACGTTCAGGGGGAGACCCAGTACTTC,CASSSYVQGETQYF
.,.,TRBJ2-5,15,TRBV9,TGTGCCAGCAGCGTTTCGGCGGGGAACCAAGAGACCCAGTACTTC,CASSVSAGNQETQYF
.,few,TRBJ1-1,13,TRBV10-3,TGTGCCATCAGTGAGTCGGGGGACACTGAAGCTTTCTTT,CAISESGDTEAFF
.,.,TRBJ2-3,13,TRBV6-5,TGTGCCAGCAGTTACCGGATCACAGATACGCAGTATTTT,CASSYRITDTQYF
.,few,TRBJ1-3,15,TRBV4-1,TGCGCCAGCAGCCAAGGACAGTACTCTGGAAACACCATATATTTT,CASSQGQYSGNTIYF
TRBD1,.,TRBJ2-7,13,TRBV20-1,TGCAGTGCCTTATTAGACAGGGACTACGAGCAGTACTTC,CSALLDRDYEQYF
.,.,TRBJ1-5,16,TRBV6-5,TGTGCCAGCAGTTACCTGGCGACTGCGGCTAATCAGCCCCAGCATTTT,CASSYLATAANQPQHF
.,.,TRBJ2-7,15,TRBV5-6,TGTGCCAGCAGCGGCCCAGGGGATGGCTCCTACGAGCAGTACTTC,CASSGPGDGSYEQYF
TRBD1,many,TRBJ2-7,15,TRBV11-2,TGTGCCAGCAGCTTAGAATGGACAGGAGTCTACGAGCAGTACTTC,CASSLEWTGVYEQYF
.,.,TRBJ2-5,14,TRBV5-1,TGCGCCAGCAGCTTGTTCGATGCTGGAGAGACCCAGTACTTC,CASSLFDAGETQYF